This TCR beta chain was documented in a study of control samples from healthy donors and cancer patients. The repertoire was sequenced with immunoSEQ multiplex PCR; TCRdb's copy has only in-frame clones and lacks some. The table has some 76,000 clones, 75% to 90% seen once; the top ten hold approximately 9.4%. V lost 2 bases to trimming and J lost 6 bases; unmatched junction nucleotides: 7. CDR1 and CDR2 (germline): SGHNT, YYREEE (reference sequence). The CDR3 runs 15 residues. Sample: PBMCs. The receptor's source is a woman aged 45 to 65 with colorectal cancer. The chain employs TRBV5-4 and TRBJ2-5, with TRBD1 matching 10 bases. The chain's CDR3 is CASSFGRQGAQTQYF. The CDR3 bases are TGTGCCAGCAGCTTCGGACGACAGGGGGCACAGACCCAGTACTTC.